What follows is one T cell receptor (beta chain) and its context. Multiplex touch-down PCR amplified TRB using TRB-A and TRB-B pools in one tube. After re-calling the multiplex PCR reads, TCRdb lists one entry per CDR3 protein, DNA absent. The repertoire table contains 5,500 to 7,500 distinct CDR3 sequences. The CDR3 consists of 14 residues. Germline CDR1 reads MNHEY; CDR2 reads SVGEGT. The sample is drawn from a study of T cell clusters in autoimmune cytopenias. Roughly 38,000 genome equivalents of blood DNA were amplified for TRB. The chain combines TRBV6-2 or TRBV6-3 with TRBJ1-2. The receptor's source is a human donor with an autoimmune cytopenia or autoimmune hepatitis (not recorded which). The sequencing sample was made of peripheral blood. The CDR3 reads CASSYFRRDYGYTF.